This T cell receptor (beta chain) was recorded in a study of beta chain features in type 1 diabetes. Whole-study findings and limits: Within each of all four CD4+ subsets, Type 1 diabetes patients had TCRB CDR3s that were moderately but significantly shorter.

CDR3 length equals 10 residues. The V end was cut by 7 bases, the J end by 5 bases, with 8 bases between. The germline V gene encodes CDR1 DFQATT and CDR2 SNEGSKA (reference sequence). The entirety of the isolated RNA underwent reverse transcription, so expressed TCRB transcripts were sequenced. Mean read depth for naive, central memory and regulatory T cell samples was roughly 4 million reads. TCRdb's copy holds only in-frame clones and misses some; the assay was immunoSEQ multiplex PCR. In the table there are about 650,000 clones, around 12% of which are singletons. In the case of this clone: Antigen: not known. Other DNA sequences of this sample code for an identical CDR3.

Sequenced sample: naive CD4+ T cells from blood. This TCR was sampled from a man aged 30 to 45 with type 1 diabetes. The rearrangement links TRBV20-1 to TRBJ1-1; a weak D match, TRBD1 (5 bases). This CDR3 reads CSVGLTEAFF. The CDR3 nucleotides read TGCAGTGTGGGGCTAACTGAAGCTTTCTTT.